This T cell receptor beta chain was found in a study of shared clonotypes between healthy human individuals. Profiled with immunoSEQ multiplex PCR; TCRdb holds only in-frame clones, not every one. Here the sample spans a few million clones, approximately 90% being singletons. Germline V gives CDR1 SGHTS, CDR2 YDEGEE. With 0 bases clipped from V and 1 base from J, the junction kept 2 bases outside the gene matches. CDR3 size: 16 residues. Subsets obtained from CD4+ cells comprised CD45RA+ naive and CD45RA-negative memory cells. The V call is TRBV5-8, the J call TRBJ2-5, with TRBD2 matching over 11 bases. Sequenced input: naive CD4+ T cells from PBMCs. Subset specified: CD45RA+ positively selected. The receptor's source is a man younger than 35 in good health. Some clones in this sample may be carry-over from other donors' samples. The CDR3 DNA reads TGTGCCAGCAGCTTGGGTGGGACTAGCGGCCAAGAGACCCAGTACTTC. Amino acid sequence: CASSLGGTSGQETQYF.